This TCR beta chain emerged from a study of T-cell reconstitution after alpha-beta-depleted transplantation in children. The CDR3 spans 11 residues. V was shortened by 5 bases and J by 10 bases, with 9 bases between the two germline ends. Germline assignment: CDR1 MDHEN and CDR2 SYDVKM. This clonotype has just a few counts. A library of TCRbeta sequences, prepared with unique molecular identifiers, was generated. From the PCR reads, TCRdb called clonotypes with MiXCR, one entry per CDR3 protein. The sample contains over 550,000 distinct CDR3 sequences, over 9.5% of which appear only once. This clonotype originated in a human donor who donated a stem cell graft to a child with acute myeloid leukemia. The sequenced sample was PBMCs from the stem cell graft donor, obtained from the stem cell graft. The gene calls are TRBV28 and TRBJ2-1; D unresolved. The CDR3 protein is CASSTPEEQFF. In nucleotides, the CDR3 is TGTGCCAGCAGTACCCCAGAAGAGCAGTTCTTC.